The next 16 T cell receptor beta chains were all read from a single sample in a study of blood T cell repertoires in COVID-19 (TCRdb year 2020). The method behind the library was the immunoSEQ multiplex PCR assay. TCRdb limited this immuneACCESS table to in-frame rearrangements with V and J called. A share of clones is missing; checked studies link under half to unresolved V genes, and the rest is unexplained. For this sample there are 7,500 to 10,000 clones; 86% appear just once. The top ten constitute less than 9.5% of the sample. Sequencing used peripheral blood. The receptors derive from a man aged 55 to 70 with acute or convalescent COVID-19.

The CDR3 reads CASYRDRTSYEQYV. The CDR3 nucleotides read TGTGCCAGCTATCGGGACAGGACCTCCTACGAGCAGTACGTC. The chain uses TRBV6-5 and TRBJ2-7; 8 nucleotides agree with TRBD1. Germline CDR1 reads MNHEY; CDR2 reads SVGAGI. With 8 bases clipped from V and 0 bases from J, the junction kept 6 bases outside the gene matches. The CDR3 runs to 14 residues.

The CDR3: CASSKGQGGETQYF. DNA for the CDR3: TGTGCCAGCAGCAAGGGACAGGGGGGAGAGACCCAGTACTTC. This chain joins TRBV5-5 and TRBJ2-5, with TRBD1 matching 11 bases. CDR1 is SGHKS, CDR2 YYEKEE, per germline (reference sequence). Trimming at V came to 4 bases and at J to 4 bases, leaving 3 bases not matched to a gene. The CDR3 runs to 14 residues.

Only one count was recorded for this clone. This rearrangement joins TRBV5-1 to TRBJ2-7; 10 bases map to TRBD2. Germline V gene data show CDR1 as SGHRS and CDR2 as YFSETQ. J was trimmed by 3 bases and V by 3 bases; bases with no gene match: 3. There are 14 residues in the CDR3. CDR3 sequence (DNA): TGCGCCAGCAGCTCCACTAGCGGGAACTACGAGCAGTACTTC. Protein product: CASSSTSGNYEQYF.

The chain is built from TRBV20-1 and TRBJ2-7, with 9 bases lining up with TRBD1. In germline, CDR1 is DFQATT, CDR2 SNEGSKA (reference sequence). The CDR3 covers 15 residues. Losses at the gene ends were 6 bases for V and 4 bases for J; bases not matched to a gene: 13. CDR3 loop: CSASHRDRDFYEQYF. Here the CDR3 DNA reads TGCAGTGCGAGTCACCGGGACAGGGATTTTTACGAGCAGTACTTC.

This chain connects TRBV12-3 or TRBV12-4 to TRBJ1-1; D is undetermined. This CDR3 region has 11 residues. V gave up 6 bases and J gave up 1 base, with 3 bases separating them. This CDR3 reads CASSKNTEAFF. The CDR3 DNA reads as TGTGCCAGCAGCAAGAACACTGAAGCTTTCTTT.

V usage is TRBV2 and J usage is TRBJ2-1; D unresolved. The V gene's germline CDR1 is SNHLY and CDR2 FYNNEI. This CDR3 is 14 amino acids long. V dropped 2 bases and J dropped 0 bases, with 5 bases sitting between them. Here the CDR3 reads CASSEFSSYNEQFF. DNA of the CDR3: TGTGCCAGCAGTGAATTTAGCTCCTACAATGAGCAGTTCTTC.

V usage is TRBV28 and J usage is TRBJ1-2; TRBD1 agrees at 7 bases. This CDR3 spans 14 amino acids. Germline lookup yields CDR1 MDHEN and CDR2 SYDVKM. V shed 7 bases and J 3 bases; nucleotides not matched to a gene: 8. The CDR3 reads CASIVGGKDYGYTF. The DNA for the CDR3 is TGTGCCAGCATCGTAGGGGGCAAGGACTATGGCTACACCTTC.

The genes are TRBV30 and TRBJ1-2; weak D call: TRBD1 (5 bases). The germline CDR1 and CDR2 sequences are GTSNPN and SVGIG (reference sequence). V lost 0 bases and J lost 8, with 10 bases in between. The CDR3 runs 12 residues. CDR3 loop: CAWSVRQKGYTF. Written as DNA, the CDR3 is TGTGCCTGGAGTGTACGACAGAAGGGCTACACCTTC.

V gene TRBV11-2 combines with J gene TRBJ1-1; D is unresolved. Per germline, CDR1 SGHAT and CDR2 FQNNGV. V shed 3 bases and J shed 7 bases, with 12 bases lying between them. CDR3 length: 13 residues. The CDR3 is CASSFLRMGEAFF. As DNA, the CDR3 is TGTGCCAGCAGCTTCCTCAGGATGGGTGAAGCTTTCTTT.

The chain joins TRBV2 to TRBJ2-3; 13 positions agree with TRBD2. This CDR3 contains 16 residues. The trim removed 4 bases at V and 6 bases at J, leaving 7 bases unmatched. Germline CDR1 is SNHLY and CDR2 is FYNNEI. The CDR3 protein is CASSARLAGGTDTQYF. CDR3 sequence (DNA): TGTGCCAGCAGTGCCAGACTAGCGGGGGGTACTGATACGCAGTATTTT.

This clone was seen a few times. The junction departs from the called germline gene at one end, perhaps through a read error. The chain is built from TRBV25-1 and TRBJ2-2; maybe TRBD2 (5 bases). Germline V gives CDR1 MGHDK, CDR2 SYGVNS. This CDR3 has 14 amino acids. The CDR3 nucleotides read TGTGCCAGCAGTGATAGGGCGGAACACCGGGGAGCTGTTTTT. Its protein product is CASSDRAEHRGAVF.

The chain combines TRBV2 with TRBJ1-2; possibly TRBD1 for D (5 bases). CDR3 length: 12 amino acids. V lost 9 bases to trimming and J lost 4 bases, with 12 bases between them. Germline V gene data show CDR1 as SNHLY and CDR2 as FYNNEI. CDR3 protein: CASKETVYGYTF. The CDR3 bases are TGTGCCAGTAAGGAGACAGTCTATGGCTACACCTTC.

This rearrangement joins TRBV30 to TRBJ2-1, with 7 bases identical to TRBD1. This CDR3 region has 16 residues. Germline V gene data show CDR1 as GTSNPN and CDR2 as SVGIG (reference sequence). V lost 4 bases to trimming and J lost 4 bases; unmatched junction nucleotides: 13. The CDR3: CAWTRRGQGVYNEQFF. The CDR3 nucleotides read TGTGCCTGGACCCGTAGGGGGCAGGGGGTTTACAATGAGCAGTTCTTC.

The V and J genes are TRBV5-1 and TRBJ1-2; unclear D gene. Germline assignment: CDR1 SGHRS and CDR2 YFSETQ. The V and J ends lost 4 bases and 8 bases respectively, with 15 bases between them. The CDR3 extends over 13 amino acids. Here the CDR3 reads CASSLPSWAGYTF. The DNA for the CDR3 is TGCGCCAGCAGCCTCCCGTCCTGGGCGGGCTACACCTTC. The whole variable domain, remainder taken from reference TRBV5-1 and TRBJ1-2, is KAGVTQTPRYLIKTRGQQVTLSCSPISGHRSVSWYQQTPGQGLQFLFEYFSETQRNKGNFPGRFSGRQFSNSRSEMNVSTLELGDSALYLCASSLPSWAGYTFGSGTRLTVV.

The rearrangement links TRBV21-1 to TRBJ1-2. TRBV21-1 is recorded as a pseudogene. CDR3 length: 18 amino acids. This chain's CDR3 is CASSKEGGEFYYPYGYTF. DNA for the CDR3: TGTGCCAGCAGCAAAGAAGGAGGCGAGTTCTACTACCCTTATGGCTACACCTTC.

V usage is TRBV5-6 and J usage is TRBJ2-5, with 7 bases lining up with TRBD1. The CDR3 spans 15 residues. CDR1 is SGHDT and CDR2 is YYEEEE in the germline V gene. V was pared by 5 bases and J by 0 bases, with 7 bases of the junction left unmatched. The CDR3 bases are TGTGCCAGCAGTCCCCTCAGGGGGTACCAAGAGACCCAGTACTTC. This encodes CASSPLRGYQETQYF.